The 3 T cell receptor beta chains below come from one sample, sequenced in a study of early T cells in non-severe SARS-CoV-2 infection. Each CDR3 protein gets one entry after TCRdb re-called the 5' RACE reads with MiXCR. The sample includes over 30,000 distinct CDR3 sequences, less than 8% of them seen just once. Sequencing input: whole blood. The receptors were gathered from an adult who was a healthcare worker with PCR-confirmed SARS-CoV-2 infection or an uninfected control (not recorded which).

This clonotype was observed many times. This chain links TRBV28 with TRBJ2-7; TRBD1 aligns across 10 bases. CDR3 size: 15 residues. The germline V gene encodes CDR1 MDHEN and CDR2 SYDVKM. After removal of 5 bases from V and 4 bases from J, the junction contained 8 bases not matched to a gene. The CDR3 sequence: CASSLTGTGDYEQYF. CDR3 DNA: TGTGCCAGCAGTCTTACCGGGACAGGGGATTACGAGCAGTACTTC.

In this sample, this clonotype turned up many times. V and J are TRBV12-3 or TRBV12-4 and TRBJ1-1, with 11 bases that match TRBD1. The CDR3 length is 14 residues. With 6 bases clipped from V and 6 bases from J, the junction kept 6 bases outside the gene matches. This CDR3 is CASRDRDRGSEAFF. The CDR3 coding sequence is TGTGCCAGCAGGGACCGGGACAGGGGGTCTGAAGCTTTCTTT.

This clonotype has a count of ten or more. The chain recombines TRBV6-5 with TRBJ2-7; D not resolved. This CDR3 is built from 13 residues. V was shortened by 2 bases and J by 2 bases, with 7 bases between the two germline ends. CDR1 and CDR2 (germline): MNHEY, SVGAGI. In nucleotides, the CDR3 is TGTGCCAGCAGTTACGGTCAGACCTACGAGCAGTACTTC. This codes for CASSYGQTYEQYF.